This T cell receptor beta chain is drawn from a study of blood T cell repertoires in COVID-19. Trimming took off 3 bases at V and 3 bases at J, with 10 bases between the two ends. The CDR3 sequence is 14 residues long. Germline V lookup: CDR1 SGHNT, CDR2 YENEEA. Assay used: immunoSEQ multiplex PCR; TCRdb lists only in-frame clones, some missing. The sample includes about 120,000 clones, about 80% seen only once; the top ten take approximately 25%. The sequencing sample was made of peripheral blood. The clonotype originates from a human donor in a cohort sampled during active COVID-19. J is TRBJ2-3 and V is TRBV11-3, with a possible D match to TRBD1 (6 bases). The CDR3 protein is CASSFDRRTDTQYF. The CDR3 nucleotides read TGTGCCAGCAGCTTTGACAGGAGAACAGATACGCAGTATTTT.